This T cell receptor (beta chain) derives from a study of blood T cell repertoires in COVID-19. This CDR3 is built from 16 residues. V was cut by 1 base and J by 0 bases, with 10 bases left in between. Looked up from germline, CDR1 is MNHNS and CDR2 is SASEGT. Some clones are missing from TCRdb's copy, which holds only in-frame ones; the method was immunoSEQ multiplex PCR. The profile shows 75,000 to 95,000 clones, around 88% of them singletons. The specimen sequenced was peripheral blood. This chain uses TRBV6-1 with TRBJ1-3; unclear D gene. The clonotype was recovered from a woman in her sixties with COVID-19, enrolled during active disease. CDR3 sequence reads: CASSEVEAVSGNTIYF. The DNA of the CDR3 is TGTGCCAGCAGTGAAGTGGAAGCGGTCTCTGGAAACACCATATATTTT.